The 14 T cell receptor beta chains below come from one sample, sequenced in a study of Graves' ophthalmopathy and Graves' hyperthyroidism. Amplification of the TCR beta CDR3 regions used RNA transcripts (as template). HTBI-primed RT-PCR formed the first round, and a multiplex PCR formed the second. TCRdb fed the multiplex PCR reads into MiXCR, producing one record per CDR3 protein. The sample has 600,000 to 950,000 distinct CDR3 sequences, 35% to 50% seen once. The sequencing input was peripheral blood. Receptors originate from an adult man with Graves' ophthalmopathy.

Comments on this clonotype: Germline is not matched at one junction end, which may reflect a read error. The rearrangement joins TRBV2 to TRBJ1-2; maybe TRBD1 (6 bases). From germline, CDR1 is SNHLY and CDR2 FYNNEI. This CDR3 has 11 residues. The DNA of the CDR3 is TGTGCCAGCAGTGAGGGGGCGACTTTCCACTTC. Protein product: CASSEGATFHF.

The chain recombines TRBV10-3 with TRBJ1-1; 7 bases map to TRBD1. The V gene end was trimmed by 4 bases and the J gene end by 3 bases; junction bases not matched to a gene: 2. The germline V gene has CDR1 ENHRY and CDR2 SYGVKD. CDR3 length: 13 residues. Here the CDR3 reads CAISGTGDTEAFF. DNA of the CDR3: TGTGCCATCAGTGGTACAGGGGACACTGAAGCTTTCTTT.

The rearrangement uses TRBV29-1 and TRBJ1-5, with 8 bases matching TRBD1. The CDR3 extends over 13 amino acids. The germline gives CDR1 SQVTM, CDR2 ANQGSEA. With V trimmed by 8 bases and J by 2 bases, 5 bases remained unmatched. Here the CDR3 DNA reads TGCAGCCAGACAGGGGAAGGCAATCAGCCCCAGCATTTT. It yields the protein CSQTGEGNQPQHF.

This clonotype was seen more than once but under ten times. The gene calls are TRBV20-1 and TRBJ2-7; 9 bases are a match to TRBD2. Germline loops: CDR1 DFQATT, CDR2 SNEGSKA (reference sequence). V lost 5 bases to trimming and J lost 3 bases; unmatched junction nucleotides: 8. The CDR3 is made up of 14 amino acids. The CDR3 here is CSAGRPAGGYEQYF. Written as DNA, the CDR3 is TGCAGTGCTGGGCGGCCAGCGGGGGGCTACGAGCAGTACTTC.

This chain links TRBV10-3 with TRBJ2-3, with a weak D call TRBD1 (6 bases). Looked up from germline, CDR1 is ENHRY and CDR2 is SYGVKD. CDR3 length: 16 amino acids. Trimming left V 0 bases short and J 0 bases short, with 10 bases between. The CDR3 spells CAISESRGISTDTQYF. The CDR3 DNA reads as TGTGCCATCAGTGAGTCCAGGGGAATTAGCACAGATACGCAGTATTTT.

This clonotype was seen a handful of times. The chain is built from TRBV7-9 and TRBJ1-1, with 8 bases matching TRBD1. Trimming at V came to 5 bases and at J to 10 bases, leaving 15 bases not matched to a gene. The CDR3 is 15 amino acids. CDR1 and CDR2 (germline): SEHNR, FQNEAQ (reference sequence). CDR3 region: CASSQEDRQGKGAFF. CDR3 bases: TGTGCCAGCAGCCAAGAGGACCGACAGGGGAAAGGAGCTTTCTTT.

Here the CDR3 DNA reads TGTGCCAGCAGTTCCGCACAGGGGGGCCAAGAGACCCAGTACTTC. It encodes CASSSAQGGQETQYF. The chain employs TRBV19 and TRBJ2-5; TRBD1 agrees at 8 bases. From germline, CDR1 is LNHDA and CDR2 SQIVND (reference sequence). The CDR3 totals 15 residues. Trimming removed 9 bases from V and 1 base from J; junction bases left unmatched: 10.

CDR3 DNA: TGTGCCAGCAGTCCAACGGTCCCGGCGGGGGGAGAGACCCAGTACTTC. Protein sequence: CASSPTVPAGGETQYF. V and J are TRBV7-9 and TRBJ2-5; 8 bases are shared with TRBD2. Per the germline V gene, CDR1 is SEHNR and CDR2 is FQNEAQ (reference sequence). Trimming removed 6 bases from V and 4 bases from J; junction bases left unmatched: 13. This CDR3 comprises 16 residues.

This clonotype was detected a few times. V usage is TRBV19 and J usage is TRBJ1-1; D is perhaps TRBD1 (6 bases). Germline-derived CDR1 and CDR2 are LNHDA and SQIVND (reference sequence). Trimming removed 3 bases from V and 6 bases from J, with 14 bases in between. The CDR3 extends over 14 amino acids. In DNA form, the CDR3 reads TGTGCCAGTAGTATGCGGAGGGGGGGTCCTGAAGCTTTCTTT. Translating it yields CASSMRRGGPEAFF.

This clonotype was picked up many times. V usage is TRBV7-2 and J usage is TRBJ2-5; D not certain. The CDR3 has 11 amino acids. The V gene lost 1 base and the J gene lost 7 bases, with 4 bases spanning the gap. Germline CDR1 SGHTA, CDR2 FQGNSA. CDR3 sequence (DNA): TGTGCCAGCAGCTTAGTCGGGACCCAGTACTTC. Translating it yields CASSLVGTQYF.

This clonotype was found many times. The chain recombines TRBV7-6 with TRBJ2-5; 7 bases are a match to TRBD1. The CDR3 has 16 amino acids. V lost 4 bases to trimming and J lost 1 base; unmatched junction nucleotides: 9. CDR1 is SGHVS and CDR2 is FNYEAQ in the germline V gene. This chain's CDR3 is CASSSLTGASQETQYF. The CDR3 DNA reads TGTGCCAGCAGCTCCCTCACAGGGGCTTCCCAAGAGACCCAGTACTTC.

About this clonotype: At one boundary the junction diverges from the germline segment, which might be a read error. This chain links TRBV10-2 with TRBJ2-7; the D gene is possibly TRBD1 (7 bases). Germline CDR1 and CDR2: WSHSY and SAAADI. The length of the CDR3 is 14 residues. The CDR3 loop reads CASRSGDRGYEQYF. DNA of the CDR3: TGTGCCAGCAGATCGGGGGACAGAGGATACGAGCAGTACTTC.

This clonotype has just one count. The CDR3 region has the DNA TGCGCCAGCAGCTTGGTGATGAGTGGAAACACCGGGGAGCTGTTTTTT. Its protein product is CASSLVMSGNTGELFF. The rearrangement joins TRBV5-1 to TRBJ2-2; no clear D gene. The ends were cut back, 0 bases at V and 2 bases at J, with 11 bases in the middle. The CDR3 has 16 amino acids. Germline CDR1 reads SGHRS; CDR2 reads YFSETQ.

This chain joins TRBV10-3 and TRBJ2-6, with D uncertain. CDR1 and CDR2 (germline): ENHRY, SYGVKD. V gave up 0 bases and J gave up 0 bases, with 6 bases separating them. This CDR3 has 16 amino acids. In DNA, the CDR3 is TGTGCCATCAGTGAGTCCGGCAGCTCTGGGGCCAACGTCCTGACTTTC. Amino acids: CAISESGSSGANVLTF.